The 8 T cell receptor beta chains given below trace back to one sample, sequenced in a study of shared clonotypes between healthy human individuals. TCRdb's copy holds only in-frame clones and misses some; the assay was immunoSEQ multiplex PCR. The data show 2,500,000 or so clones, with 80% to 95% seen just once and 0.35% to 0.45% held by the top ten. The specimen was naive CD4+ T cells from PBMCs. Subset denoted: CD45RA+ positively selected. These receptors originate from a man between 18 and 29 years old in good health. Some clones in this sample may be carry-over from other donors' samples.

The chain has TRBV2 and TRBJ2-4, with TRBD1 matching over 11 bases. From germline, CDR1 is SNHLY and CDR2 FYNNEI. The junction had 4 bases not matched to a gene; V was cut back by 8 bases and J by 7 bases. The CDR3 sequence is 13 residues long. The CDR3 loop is CASCGQGANIQYF. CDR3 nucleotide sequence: TGTGCCAGCTGTGGACAGGGGGCGAACATTCAGTACTTC. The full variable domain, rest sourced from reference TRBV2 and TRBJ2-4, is EPEVTQTPSHQVTQMGQEVILRCVPISNHLYFYWYRQILGQKVEFLVSFYNNEISEKSEIFDDQFSVERPDGSNFTLKIRSTKLEDSAMYFCASCGQGANIQYFGAGTRLSVL.

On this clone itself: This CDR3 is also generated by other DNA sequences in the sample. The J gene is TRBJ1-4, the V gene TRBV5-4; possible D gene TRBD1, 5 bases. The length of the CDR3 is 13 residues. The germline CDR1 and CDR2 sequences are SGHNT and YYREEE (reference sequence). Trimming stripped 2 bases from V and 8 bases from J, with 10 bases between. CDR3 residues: CASSFGGREKLFF. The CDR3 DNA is TGTGCCAGCAGCTTTGGGGGGAGGGAAAAACTGTTTTTT.

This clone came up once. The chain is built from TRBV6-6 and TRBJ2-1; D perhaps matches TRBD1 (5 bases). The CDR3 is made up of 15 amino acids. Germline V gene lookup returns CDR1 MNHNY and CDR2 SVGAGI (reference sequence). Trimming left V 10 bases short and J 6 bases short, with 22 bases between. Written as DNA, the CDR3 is TGTGCCACCTCCCTCAAGGGGCGGCACCCCAATGAGCAGTTCTTC. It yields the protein CATSLKGRHPNEQFF.

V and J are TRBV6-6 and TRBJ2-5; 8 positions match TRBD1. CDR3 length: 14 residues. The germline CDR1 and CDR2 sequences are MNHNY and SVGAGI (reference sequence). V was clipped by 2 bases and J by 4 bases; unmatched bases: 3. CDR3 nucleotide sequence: TGTGCCAGCAGTTACGGGCAGGGGGCAGAGACCCAGTACTTC. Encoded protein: CASSYGQGAETQYF.

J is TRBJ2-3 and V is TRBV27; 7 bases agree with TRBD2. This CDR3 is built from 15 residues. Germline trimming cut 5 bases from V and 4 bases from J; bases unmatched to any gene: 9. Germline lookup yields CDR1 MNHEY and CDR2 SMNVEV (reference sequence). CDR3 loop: CASSTSALGADTQYF. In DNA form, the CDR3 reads TGTGCCAGCAGTACTAGCGCCCTTGGCGCAGATACGCAGTATTTT.

CDR3 amino acids: CASGEDGSSGANVLTF. The CDR3, as DNA: TGTGCCAGCGGGGAGGACGGAAGCTCTGGGGCCAACGTCCTGACTTTC. The chain uses TRBV27 and TRBJ2-6; possible D gene TRBD2, 6 bases. V lost 8 bases to trimming and J lost 0 bases, with 14 bases between them. This CDR3 spans 16 amino acids. The germline CDR1 and CDR2 sequences are MNHEY and SMNVEV (reference sequence). Full variable domain (remainder filled in from reference TRBV27 and TRBJ2-6): EAQVTQNPRYLITVTGKKLTVTCSQNMNHEYMSWYRQDPGLGLRQIYYSMNVEVTDKGDVPEGYKVSRKEKRNFPLILESPSPNQTSLYFCASGEDGSSGANVLTFGAGSRLTVL.

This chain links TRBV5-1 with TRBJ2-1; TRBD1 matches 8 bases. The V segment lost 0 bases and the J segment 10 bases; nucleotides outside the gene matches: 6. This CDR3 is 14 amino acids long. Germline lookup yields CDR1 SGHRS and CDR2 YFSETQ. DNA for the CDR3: TGCGCCAGCAGCTTGGCTGGACAGGGAGGAGAGCAGTTCTTC. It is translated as CASSLAGQGGEQFF.

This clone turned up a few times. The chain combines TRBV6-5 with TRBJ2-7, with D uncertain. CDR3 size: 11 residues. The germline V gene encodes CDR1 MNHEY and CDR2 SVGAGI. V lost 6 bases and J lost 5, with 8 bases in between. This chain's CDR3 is CASSLSHEQYF. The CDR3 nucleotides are TGTGCCAGCAGCCTTTCCCACGAGCAGTACTTC.